A selection of T cell receptor beta chains follows, all from one sample in a study of blood T cells in healthy people across ages. TCRdb called the 5' RACE reads again in MiXCR, with one record for every CDR3 protein. The data contain about 1.7 million distinct CDR3 sequences, 28% of them singletons. The specimen was blood. Receptor source: a woman between 25 and 40 years old in good health. CDR3s include the opening cysteine and the closing phenylalanine or tryptophan. D genes are given only for firm matches. A clone size is listed for some rows: how often the clone was seen (once, few, many), or a class if it is expanded.

.	TRBV29-1	TRBJ2-7	many	TGCAGCGTTCGGTCTCCCGTCGAGCAGTACTTC	CSVRSPVEQYF
.	TRBV28	TRBJ1-2	.	TGTGCCAGCAGGACTCCTGCCCGGGACGGTGGCTACACCTTC	CASRTPARDGGYTF
TRBD1	TRBV11-2	TRBJ1-3	few	TGTGCCAGCAGCCTCGACAGGGGAAGTACCATATATTTT	CASSLDRGSTIYF
.	TRBV5-5	TRBJ1-4	many	TGTGCCAGCAGCGTGACTAGGGGAACTAATGAAAAACTGTTTTTT	CASSVTRGTNEKLFF
TRBD1	TRBV7-2	TRBJ1-2	many	TGTGCCAGCAGCTTAGCGACAGGGCTACAAGGCTACACCTTC	CASSLATGLQGYTF
TRBD1	TRBV28	TRBJ1-2	few	TGTGCCAGCAGTGCTACAGGGGCGGCGAACTATGGCTACACCTTC	CASSATGAANYGYTF
.	TRBV6-5	TRBJ1-5	.	TGTGCCAGCAGTGAGAGACGGGGTTTGAACCAGCCCCAGCATTTT	CASSERRGLNQPQHF
.	TRBV15	TRBJ1-5	few	TGTGCCACCAGCAGAGATCAGGGCCCCAATCAGCCCCAGCATTTT	CATSRDQGPNQPQHF
TRBD2	TRBV5-1	TRBJ2-3	.	TGCGCCAGCAGCCCTATATCGCCTAGCGGGGACGGCACAGATACGCAGTATTTT	CASSPISPSGDGTDTQYF
.	TRBV12-3/TRBV12-4	TRBJ1-2	.	TGTGCCAGCAGTTTCTCGGGGAGGTATGGCTACACCTTC	CASSFSGRYGYTF
.	TRBV20-1	TRBJ2-5	.	TGCAGTGCTAGGGGAAAGGAAGAGACCCAGTACTTC	CSARGKEETQYF
.	TRBV2	TRBJ2-4	few	TGTGCCAGCAGTGGTGGGCCCCCGGAGGAACAGTACTTC	CASSGGPPEEQYF
TRBD2	TRBV6-6	TRBJ2-1	many	TGTGCCAGCAGGCTCACCACTAGCGGGGGGTACAATGAGCAGTTCTTC	CASRLTTSGGYNEQFF
.	TRBV7-3	TRBJ2-7	few	TGTGCCAGCAGCTTAGCCGACCGACCGCCCCAGTACTTC	CASSLADRPPQYF
.	TRBV5-6	TRBJ2-7	.	TGTGCCAGCAGCTTGGGACAGCCAGGCTACGAGCAGTACTTC	CASSLGQPGYEQYF
.	TRBV4-1	TRBJ1-5	.	TGCGCCAGCAGCCTTCACAGGGATCAGCCCCAGCATTTT	CASSLHRDQPQHF
TRBD2	TRBV20-1	TRBJ2-1	.	TGCAGTGCTAGAGATACGGGCGGGGGGGCCAGACGTGAGCAGTTCTTC	CSARDTGGGARREQFF
.	TRBV9	TRBJ2-7	few	TGTGCCAGCAGCGTCGGACAGATCGACGAGCAGTACTTC	CASSVGQIDEQYF
TRBD1	TRBV4-1	TRBJ2-2	.	TGCGCCAGCAGCCTTACCGGGACAGGGACGAACACCGGGGAGCTGTTTTTT	CASSLTGTGTNTGELFF
.	TRBV2	TRBJ1-2	few	TGTGCCAGCAGGTCGGGACTAACCAACTATGGCTACACCTTC	CASRSGLTNYGYTF
TRBD2	TRBV4-1	TRBJ2-1	many	TGCGCCAGCAGCCAAGGTGCTACTAGCGGAGCTTACAATGAGCAGTTCTTC	CASSQGATSGAYNEQFF
TRBD2	TRBV9	TRBJ2-1	few	TGTGCCAGCAGCCCCGGTCTAGCGGGGAGGACCTTGGGTGAGCAGTTCTTC	CASSPGLAGRTLGEQFF
TRBD2	TRBV13	TRBJ2-5	few	TGTGCCAGCAGCGTCCGGGAGGAGGAGACCCAGTACTTC	CASSVREEETQYF
.	TRBV27	TRBJ1-1	.	TGTGCCAGCAGTTTAAAGGGCTACACTGAAGCTTTCTTT	CASSLKGYTEAFF
TRBD1	TRBV5-1	TRBJ2-1	.	TGCGCCAGCAGCACCGGGACAGGCATCTCCTACAATGGGCAGTTCTTC	CASSTGTGISYNGQFF
.	TRBV12-3/TRBV12-4	TRBJ2-3	.	TGTGCCAGCAGCAACCGGAGCGGCGCCGCCGATACGCAGTATTTT	CASSNRSGAADTQYF
.	TRBV7-3	TRBJ1-6	many	TGTGCCAGCAGCTTAGGATATAATTCACCCCTCCACTTT	CASSLGYNSPLHF
TRBD2	TRBV20-1	TRBJ2-1	few	TGCAGTGCTAGGCGTATGGGAGTAGCGGGAGAGGCCTACAATGAGCAGTTCTTC	CSARRMGVAGEAYNEQFF
.	TRBV5-1	TRBJ2-1	.	TGCGCCAGCAGCTTGGTGGCAGCCAGCCTCAATGAGCAGTTCTTC	CASSLVAASLNEQFF
TRBD1	TRBV5-1	TRBJ1-2	many	TGCGCCAGCAGGTTGGGACAGGACTATGGCTACACCTTC	CASRLGQDYGYTF
.	TRBV7-6	TRBJ1-6	few	TGTGCCAGCAGCTTAAGTCCCATGATTAATTCACCCCTCCACTTT	CASSLSPMINSPLHF
TRBD1	TRBV4-1	TRBJ2-1	many	TGCGCCAGCAGCCACGCTGGACAGGGCTACAGAAATGAGCAGTTCTTC	CASSHAGQGYRNEQFF
.	TRBV5-1	TRBJ2-3	many	TGCGCCAGCAGCGGAGGGGTACGGGGAGATACGCAGTATTTT	CASSGGVRGDTQYF
TRBD2	TRBV3-1	TRBJ2-3	.	TGTGCCAGCAGCCAAGCACTTAGCGGGAAACACACAGATACGCAGTATTTT	CASSQALSGKHTDTQYF
.	TRBV7-2	TRBJ2-1	many	TGTGCCAGCAGCCCTACCGTGGGTTCAGAGCAGTTCTTC	CASSPTVGSEQFF
.	TRBV7-9	TRBJ2-7	few	TGTGCCAGCTGTGATGAGTTAAACCCATACGAGCAGTACTTC	CASCDELNPYEQYF
TRBD2	TRBV27	TRBJ2-1	few	TGTGCCAGCAGTTTATCCCGACTAGCGGGAAACGAGCAGTTCTTC	CASSLSRLAGNEQFF
TRBD2	TRBV7-8	TRBJ2-3	many	TGTGCCAGCAGCTCGACTAGCGGTTACACAGATACGCAGTATTTT	CASSSTSGYTDTQYF
.	TRBV7-9	TRBJ2-7	many	TGTGCCAGCAGCCCCGGAGGGATGAACGAGCAGTACTTC	CASSPGGMNEQYF
TRBD2	TRBV11-2	TRBJ2-1	few	TGTGCCAGTACCGGGCGGGGGGTTAATGAGCAGTTCTTC	CASTGRGVNEQFF
.	TRBV28	TRBJ1-2	few	TGTTCCAGCAGTTTAATGGGGCTGACTAACTATGGCTACACCTTC	CSSSLMGLTNYGYTF
TRBD2	TRBV4-3	TRBJ2-1	.	TGCGCCAGCAGCCAAGCACTACCCCGGGCACCACTAGCGGGAGTCGACAATGAGCAGTTCTTC	CASSQALPRAPLAGVDNEQFF
.	TRBV6-6	TRBJ1-4	.	TGTGCCAGCAGTGCCCAGGGGTTGGGGGGGAATGAAAAACTGTTTTTT	CASSAQGLGGNEKLFF
.	TRBV15	TRBJ2-1	few	TGTGCCACCAGCAGAGATAGACAGTCTTGGGCGGGTGAGCAGTTCTTC	CATSRDRQSWAGEQFF
.	TRBV20-1	TRBJ2-5	.	TGCAGTGCTAGAGAATTTCGGAATGGGCTGGAGACCCAGTACTTC	CSAREFRNGLETQYF
.	TRBV12-3/TRBV12-4	TRBJ1-1	few	TGTGCCAGCATTACTTCGGGGCAAGGCACTGAAGCTTTCTTT	CASITSGQGTEAFF
.	TRBV10-3	TRBJ1-3	.	TGTGCCATCAGTGATCGTTCGGTGACAGCTGGAAGCACCATATATTTT	CAISDRSVTAGSTIYF
TRBD2	TRBV9	TRBJ2-1	.	TGTGCCAGCAGTGCGGGACTAGCGGGGACCTATGAGCAGTTCTTC	CASSAGLAGTYEQFF
.	TRBV5-1	TRBJ2-5	few	TGCGCCAGCAGCAGGGACGGAAAAGAGACCCAGTACTTC	CASSRDGKETQYF
.	TRBV20-1	TRBJ2-1	.	TGCAGTGCCGAAGGGGACTTGTCTTACAATGAGCAGTTCTTC	CSAEGDLSYNEQFF
.	TRBV5-1	TRBJ1-6	.	TGCGCCAGCAGCTTGGCAGCACCAAATTCACCCCTCCACTTT	CASSLAAPNSPLHF
TRBD2	TRBV5-1	TRBJ2-1	many	TGCGCCAGCAGCTTCTTCGCTAGCGGGAGGGGAAGCTCCTACAATGAGCAGTTCTTC	CASSFFASGRGSSYNEQFF
.	TRBV28	TRBJ2-7	few	TGTGCCAGCACCCAGCCGGGACAAGCCTACGAGCAGTACTTC	CASTQPGQAYEQYF
.	TRBV4-3	TRBJ1-2	.	TGCGCCAGCAGCCAAGATGAGGGGGGCGGATACGGCTACACCTTC	CASSQDEGGGYGYTF
TRBD2	TRBV24-1	TRBJ2-1	few	TGTGCCACCAGTGACAATAGCGGGAGGTCCTACAATGAGCAGTTCTTC	CATSDNSGRSYNEQFF
.	TRBV5-1	TRBJ2-7	.	TGCGCCAGTTACAGGGAAATCGACTACGAGCAGTACTTC	CASYREIDYEQYF
.	TRBV29-1	TRBJ2-5	many	TGCAGCGCCTTAGAAGGGGGAAGCGGAGAGACCCAGTACTTC	CSALEGGSGETQYF